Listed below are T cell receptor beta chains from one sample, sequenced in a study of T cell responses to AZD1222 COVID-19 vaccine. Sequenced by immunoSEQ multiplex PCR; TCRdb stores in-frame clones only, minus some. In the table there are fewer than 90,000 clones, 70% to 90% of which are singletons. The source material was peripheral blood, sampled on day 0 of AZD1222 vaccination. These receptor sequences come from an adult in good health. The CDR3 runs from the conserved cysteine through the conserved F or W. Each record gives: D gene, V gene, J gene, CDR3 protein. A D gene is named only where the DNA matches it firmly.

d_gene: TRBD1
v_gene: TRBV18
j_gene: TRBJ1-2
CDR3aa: CASSPTGQGNGYTF

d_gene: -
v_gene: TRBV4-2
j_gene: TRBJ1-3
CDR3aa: CASRSTGNTIYF

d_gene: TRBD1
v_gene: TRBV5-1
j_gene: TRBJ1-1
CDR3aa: CASSGSGTGDPEAFF

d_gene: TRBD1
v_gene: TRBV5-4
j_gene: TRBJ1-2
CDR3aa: CASSPGTGGFYGYTF

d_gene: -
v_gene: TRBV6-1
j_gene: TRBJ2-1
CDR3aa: CASSEPWTPHEQFF

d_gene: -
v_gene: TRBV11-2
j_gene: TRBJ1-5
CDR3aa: CASSRPGQGTRQPQHF

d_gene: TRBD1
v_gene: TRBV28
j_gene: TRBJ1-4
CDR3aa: CASSQGGATNEKLFF

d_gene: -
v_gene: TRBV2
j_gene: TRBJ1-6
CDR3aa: CASSLTVPNSPLHF

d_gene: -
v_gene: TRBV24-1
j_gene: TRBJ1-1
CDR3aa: CATSPDKNTEAFF

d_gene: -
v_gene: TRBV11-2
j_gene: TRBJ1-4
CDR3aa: CASSLGVTNEKLFF

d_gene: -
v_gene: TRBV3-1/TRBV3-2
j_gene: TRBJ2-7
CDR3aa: CASSQVISYEQYF

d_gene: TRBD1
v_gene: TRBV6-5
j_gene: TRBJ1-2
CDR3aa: CASRGLTGNGYTF

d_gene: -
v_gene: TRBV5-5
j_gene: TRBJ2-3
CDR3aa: CASRGSSTDTQYF

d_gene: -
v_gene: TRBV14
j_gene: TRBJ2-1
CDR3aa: CASSQITGFLDEQFF

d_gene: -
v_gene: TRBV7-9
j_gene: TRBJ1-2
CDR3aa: CASSPERAGGYTF

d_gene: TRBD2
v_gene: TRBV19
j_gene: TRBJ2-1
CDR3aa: CASRRLAGKNEQFF

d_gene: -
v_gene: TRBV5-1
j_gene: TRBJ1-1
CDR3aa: CASSLSEGLDTEAFF

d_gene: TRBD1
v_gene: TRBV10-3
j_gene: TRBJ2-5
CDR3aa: CAIRGGQQETQYF

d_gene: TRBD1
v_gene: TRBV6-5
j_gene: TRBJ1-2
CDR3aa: CASSYIRTGGSYGYTF

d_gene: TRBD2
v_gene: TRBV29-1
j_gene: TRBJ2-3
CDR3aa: CSAQGLAGLTDTQYF

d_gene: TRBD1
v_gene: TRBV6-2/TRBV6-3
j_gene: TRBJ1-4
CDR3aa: CASSYHGQGRTNEKLFF

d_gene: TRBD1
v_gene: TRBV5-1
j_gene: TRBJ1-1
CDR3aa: CASSSSGTGLLNTEAFF

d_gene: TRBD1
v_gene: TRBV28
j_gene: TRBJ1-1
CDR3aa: CASREDRGGTEAFF

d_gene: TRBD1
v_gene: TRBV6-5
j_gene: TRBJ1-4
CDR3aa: CASSYAPDRVEKLFF

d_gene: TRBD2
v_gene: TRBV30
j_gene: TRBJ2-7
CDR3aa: CAWTPSGHEQYF

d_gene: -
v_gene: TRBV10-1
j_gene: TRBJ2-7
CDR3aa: CASSESKLTLLENEQYF

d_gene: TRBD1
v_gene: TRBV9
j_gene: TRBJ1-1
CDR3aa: CASSPRTGWSTEAFF